This T cell receptor (beta chain) emerged from a study of blood T cell repertoires in COVID-19. Study context: From the United States, Italy and Spain came samples of acute and convalescent COVID-19. From T cells, B-cell-depleted T cells, or PBMCs came the material, which was cDNA or gDNA.

Germline V CDR1 and CDR2: LGHNA, YSLEER. This CDR3 comprises 17 residues. The V segment lost 3 bases and the J segment 4 bases; nucleotides outside the gene matches: 9. Original processing methods: The assay estimated nucleated cells by amplifying reference gene primers. Generated by immunoSEQ multiplex PCR, the TCRdb table keeps only in-frame clones and is missing some. V and J calls and clone size are as listed in that table; D and trimming were resolved from the DNA. Of 60,000 to 80,000 clones listed, approximately 87% were seen once; the top ten hold 3.5% to 4%. Sequencing was carried out using peripheral blood. The chain carries TRBV4-3 and TRBJ2-2; 9 bases fit TRBD2. This sequence originates from a human donor in a cohort sampled during active COVID-19. Here the CDR3 DNA reads TGCGCCAGCAGCCAGGGGGCGGGGGGGGCCTCCACCGGGGAGCTGTTTTTT. It yields the protein CASSQGAGGASTGELFF.